This T cell receptor (beta chain) was captured in a study of glioma-infiltrating T cells after dendritic cell vaccination. Study-wide points: Few patients contributed both blood and tumor specimens.

The table came from immunoSEQ multiplex PCR; TCRdb's copy has only in-frame clones and leaves some out. Of 90,000 to 110,000 clones in the sample, around 90% were seen once. This clone was seen a handful of times. Its antigen is not identified. Germline-derived CDR1 and CDR2 are LNHDA and SQIVND (reference sequence). The CDR3 contains 12 residues. V was trimmed by 4 bases and J by 4 bases, leaving 7 bases between them. As for time point: after dendritic cell vaccination, including at tumor progression/relapse. J is TRBJ1-2 and V is TRBV19; D remains unclear. The sample consisted of blood, taken after dendritic cell vaccination. The TCR sequence derives from a human donor with glioblastoma. CDR3 DNA: TGTGCCAGTAGTACCAACAGCTATGGCTACACCTTC. Protein product: CASSTNSYGYTF. The variable domain in full, with the rest retrieved from reference TRBV19 and TRBJ1-2, is DGGITQSPKYLFRKEGQNVTLSCEQNLNHDAMYWYRQDPGQGLRLIYYSQIVNDFQKGDIAEGYSVSREKKESFPLTVTSAQKNPTAFYLCASSTNSYGYTFGSGTRLTVV.